This is a list of T cell receptor beta chains from one sample in a study of cytomegalovirus exposure and HLA in healthy donors. Only in-frame clones appear in the TCRdb table, and some are missing; sequencing was by immunoSEQ multiplex PCR. In the table there are some 130,000 clones, about 83% of which are singletons. The sequenced sample was PBMCs. The receptors stem from a woman aged 25 to 45 in good health and CMV-seronegative. Each CDR3 is given with its conserved first and last residue. A D gene is named only where the DNA matches it firmly. Some rows have no size entry. The others give once, few or many, or a class for an expanded clone.

>TRBD1|.|TRBJ1-6|TRBV28
TGTGCCAGCAGTTTAGACAGGGGAGATTCACCCCTCCACTTT
CASSLDRGDSPLHF
>.|.|TRBJ2-6|TRBV10-3
TGTGCCACTGCGAGGGACTCTGGGGCCAACGTCCTGACTTTC
CATARDSGANVLTF
>TRBD1|.|TRBJ1-1|TRBV2
TGTGCCAGCAGGAGGGGGCGAGAGAACACTGAAGCTTTCTTT
CASRRGRENTEAFF
>.|many|TRBJ1-4|TRBV10-3
TGTGCCATCAGTGAGTCAGGCGGACAGATTGTTGAAAAACTGTTTTTT
CAISESGGQIVEKLFF
>.|.|TRBJ2-2|TRBV7-6
TGTGCCACGGAGGGGAGCACCGGGGAGCTGTTTTTT
CATEGSTGELFF
>.|.|TRBJ2-5|TRBV28
TGTGCCAGCAGTTGCTCAGGAAGAGGGGAGACCCAGTACTTC
CASSCSGRGETQYF
>.|.|TRBJ2-3|TRBV6-5
TGTGCCAGCTTTAGCCAGGGTAACGTTACGCAGTATTTT
CASFSQGNVTQYF
>.|.|TRBJ1-5|TRBV15
TGTGCCACCAGCAGAGACCGACTCTCTCAGCCCCAGCATTTT
CATSRDRLSQPQHF
>.|.|TRBJ2-5|TRBV6-6
TGTGCCAGCAGTCCGGGAGCCCAAGAGACCCAGTACTTC
CASSPGAQETQYF
>.|few|TRBJ1-2|TRBV7-3
TGTGCCAGCAGCTTACCCCAAACCTTC
CASSLPQTF
>TRBD1|few|TRBJ1-6|TRBV6-5
TGTGCCAGCAGTTACCGGGACAGCAATTCACCCCTCCACTTT
CASSYRDSNSPLHF
>.|.|TRBJ2-1|TRBV11-2
TGTGCCAGCAGCCCTTATAGCTTCCTCTACAATGAGCAGTTCTTC
CASSPYSFLYNEQFF
>.|.|TRBJ2-7|TRBV27
TGTGCCAGCAGTCTACAATTATCAGGGGCCCTCGCGTACGAGCAGTACTTC
CASSLQLSGALAYEQYF
>TRBD1|once|TRBJ1-6|TRBV14
TGTGCCAGCAGCCGCGGGGACAGGGGCAATTCACCCCTCCACTTT
CASSRGDRGNSPLHF
>.|.|TRBJ2-4|TRBV5-4
TGTGCCAGCAGCTTTCAGGGGCAAAGGGACATTCAGTACTTC
CASSFQGQRDIQYF
>TRBD2|once|TRBJ2-1|TRBV6-5
TGTGCCAGCAGGGCAAGCGGGGAGAATGAGCAGTTCTTC
CASRASGENEQFF
>.|.|TRBJ2-5|TRBV7-9
TGTGCCAGCAGCTTATTAGGTGGGCCTGAAGAGACCCAGTACTTC
CASSLLGGPEETQYF
>.|.|TRBJ2-7|TRBV28
TGTGCCAGCAGTCCCTCGGGGGAGTCCTACGAGCAGTACTTC
CASSPSGESYEQYF
>TRBD1|few|TRBJ1-1|TRBV5-1
TGCGCCAGCAGCTTGGGAGACAGGGGATCCTCTGAAGCTTTCTTT
CASSLGDRGSSEAFF
>.|.|TRBJ1-2|TRBV19
TGTGCCAGTACCGAAGGACAAAAACGCCCCTATGGCTACACCTTC
CASTEGQKRPYGYTF
>.|medium-sized|TRBJ1-2|TRBV7-2
TGTGCCAGCAGCTTAGCCCGGACAGCTAACTATGGCTACACCTTC
CASSLARTANYGYTF